This T cell receptor beta chain was profiled in a study of T-cell memory formation after mild COVID-19. Germline CDR1 is MNHEY and CDR2 is SVGAGI. V was pared by 2 bases and J by 0 bases, with 10 bases between. The CDR3 consists of 15 residues. From 5'RACE with constant-segment primers came TCR alpha and TCR beta cDNA libraries that carried sample barcodes and UMIs. TCRdb ran MiXCR on the 5' RACE reads and lists one entry per CDR3 protein. This sample has 500,000 to 650,000 distinct CDR3 sequences, with about 20% found just once. The table lists this clonotype with a few counts. The antigen is undetermined. Overall study results and limits: Some clones that responded were present in memory (sampled pre-infection), which suggests cross-reactive memory joined. A second wave expanding day 15 to 37 was CD4+-biased; contracting clones were balanced. Second-wave clones that peaked on day 37 lacked confirmed SARS-CoV-2 specificity.

The V and J genes are TRBV6-5 and TRBJ1-1; no clear D. The source of this sequence is an adult woman who had mild COVID-19 (a few samples of this study predate the infection). Cell type and time point are not known. What was sequenced was PBMCs or a T cell subset sorted from them (not recorded which). CDR3 sequence reads: CASSYQHTVNTEAFF. In DNA form, the CDR3 reads TGTGCCAGCAGTTACCAACACACAGTGAACACTGAAGCTTTCTTT.